This TCR beta chain was profiled in a study of T cells after yellow fever vaccination. TCRdb redid the calling of the 5' RACE reads with MiXCR, one entry per CDR3 protein. The table lists about 360,000 distinct CDR3 sequences, 6.2% of them singletons. Germline CDR1 is MRHNA and CDR2 is SNTAGT. This CDR3 has 19 amino acids. The source is a man aged 30-40 years who received the YFV17D yellow fever vaccine. This specimen was PBMCs, taken 5 days after the yellow fever booster vaccination. V and J are TRBV6-4 and TRBJ2-6, with 12 bases aligning to TRBD1. CDR3 sequence reads: CDISDSWGQGAAGANVLTF. CDR3 DNA sequence: TGTGACATCAGTGACTCCTGGGGACAGGGGGCGGCTGGGGCCAACGTCCTGACTTTC.